This TCR beta chain is drawn from a study of blood T cells in healthy people across ages. Study-wide background: Per two T cells, about one barcoded beta molecule was captured through template switching. Study-wide results and caveats: Comparison with aged donors showed that long-lived donors had more naive CD4+ cells and higher diversity.

This clonotype was observed many times. What it recognizes is unknown. For the second PCR, which ran for roughly 7 to 11 cycles, a sample-barcoded 5' primer and a J-beta primer mix were used. TCRdb itself ran the 5' RACE reads through MiXCR, one entry per CDR3 protein. The sample comprises hundreds of thousands of distinct CDR3 sequences, roughly 32% of which are singletons, and 15% rests with the top ten. Sequencing was performed on blood. The receptor was derived from a woman of 80 years or more in good health.

For the CDR3, the DNA is TGTGCCACCAGCAGAGATCCGGGCAGGCTAGAGACCCAGTACTTC. Translating it yields CATSRDPGRLETQYF. The chain couples TRBV15 to TRBJ2-5; no clear D. The CDR3 consists of 15 residues. The germline V and J ends were trimmed by 0 bases and 4 bases, with 12 bases remaining between them. Germline CDR1 LNHNV, CDR2 YYDKDF (reference sequence).